This entry lists 15 T cell receptor beta chains sequenced from one sample in a study of T cell responses to AZD1222 COVID-19 vaccine. Some clones are missing from TCRdb's copy, which holds only in-frame ones; the method was immunoSEQ multiplex PCR. The sample holds more than 150,000 clones, 94% seen once. The material was peripheral blood, obtained 28 days after the second AZD1222 dose. The receptors come from an adult who received the AZD1222 COVID-19 vaccine.

The rearrangement links TRBV5-6 to TRBJ1-6; D gene unclear. The CDR3 extends over 15 amino acids. Germline loops: CDR1 SGHDT, CDR2 YYEEEE. The V end lost 0 bases, the J end lost 10 bases, and 14 bases lay between the germline ends. The CDR3 DNA reads as TGTGCCAGCAGCTTGGCCTTGTACACGGGATCACCCCTCCACTTT. Its translation: CASSLALYTGSPLHF.

The rearrangement uses TRBV19 and TRBJ1-1; 7 bases are a match to TRBD1. There are 14 residues in the CDR3. CDR1 is LNHDA and CDR2 is SQIVND in the germline V gene (reference sequence). With V trimmed by 6 bases and J by 4 bases, 8 bases remained unmatched. For the CDR3, the DNA is TGTGCCAGTAGAGACAGGGAGATCGGCACTGAAGCTTTCTTT. Amino acid sequence: CASRDREIGTEAFF.

The chain has TRBV4-1 and TRBJ2-2; 12 bases line up with TRBD2. Germline V gene sequence: CDR1 MGHRA, CDR2 YSYEKL. V lost 6 bases, J lost 0 bases, and 2 bases stayed unmatched. The CDR3 extends over 16 amino acids. This CDR3 is CASRTSGGTNTGELFF. In DNA, the CDR3 is TGCGCCAGCAGGACTAGCGGGGGAACGAACACCGGGGAGCTGTTTTTT.

The rearrangement links TRBV7-2 to TRBJ2-3, with 7 positions matching TRBD2. Germline V CDR1 and CDR2: SGHTA, FQGNSA. The V and J ends lost 6 bases and 3 bases, in that order; junction bases with no gene match: 12. CDR3 length: 16 amino acids. The CDR3 nucleotides are TGTGCCAGCAGTTCACAAGCGGGGAGGCGAACAGATACGCAGTATTTT. Its protein is CASSSQAGRRTDTQYF. Full variable domain (rest looked up from reference TRBV7-2 and TRBJ2-3): GAGVSQSPSNKVTEKGKDVELRCDPISGHTALYWYRQSLGQGLEFLIYFQGNSAPDKSGLPSDRFSAERTGGSVSTLTIQRTQQEDSAVYLCASSSQAGRRTDTQYFGPGTRLTVL.

This chain connects TRBV27 to TRBJ1-2; no clear D. Germline CDR1 and CDR2: MNHEY and SMNVEV (reference sequence). Trimming cost V 5 bases and J 5 bases, with 12 bases left between them. The CDR3 consists of 13 residues. The DNA of the CDR3 is TGTGCCAGCAGTCCCCTTGGGTTATATGGCTACACCTTC. Translating it yields CASSPLGLYGYTF.

The V call is TRBV2, the J call TRBJ2-3, with 9 positions matching TRBD2. CDR3 length: 17 residues. Germline CDR1 is SNHLY and CDR2 is FYNNEI. The J segment lost 2 bases and the V segment lost 2 bases, leaving 8 bases of the junction unmatched. CDR3 amino acids: CASSELSGGGATDTQYF. The DNA of the CDR3 is TGTGCCAGCAGTGAATTATCCGGCGGGGGGGCCACAGATACGCAGTATTTT.

This rearrangement joins TRBV2 to TRBJ2-3, with 12 bases lining up with TRBD2. J gave up 6 bases and V 5 bases, and 12 bases lay outside the gene matches. The CDR3 spans 17 residues. The germline CDR1 and CDR2 sequences are SNHLY and FYNNEI. The DNA for the CDR3 is TGTGCCAGCAGTACTAGCGGGGGGACCCGAGAGAGGGATACGCAGTATTTT. It encodes CASSTSGGTRERDTQYF.

V usage is TRBV11-2 and J usage is TRBJ2-1, with TRBD2 matching 11 bases. The trim removed 5 bases at V and 6 bases at J, leaving 6 bases unmatched. In germline, CDR1 is SGHAT, CDR2 FQNNGV. The CDR3 loop spans 15 amino acids. In nucleotides, the CDR3 is TGTGCCAGCAGCACTAGCGGGGGCCTCACCAATGAGCAGTTCTTC. Its protein product is CASSTSGGLTNEQFF.

This rearrangement joins TRBV9 to TRBJ1-1; D not certain. The germline V gene encodes CDR1 SGDLS and CDR2 YYNGEE. V lost 0 bases and J lost 1, with 10 bases in between. The CDR3 sequence is 15 residues long. The CDR3 sequence: CASSVAGSRNTEAFF. The CDR3 nucleotides read TGTGCCAGCAGCGTAGCGGGGTCAAGGAACACTGAAGCTTTCTTT.

V gene TRBV6-2 or TRBV6-3 combines with J gene TRBJ2-5; 9 bases are a match to TRBD1. The length of the CDR3 is 15 residues. V gave up 5 bases and J gave up 5 bases; unmatched junction bases: 9. Germline V lookup: CDR1 MNHEY, CDR2 SVGEGT. CDR3 sequence reads: CASSPSGQGFETQYF. In DNA form, the CDR3 reads TGTGCCAGCAGTCCCTCCGGACAGGGGTTTGAGACCCAGTACTTC.

This clone was seen once. The chain is built from TRBV18 and TRBJ2-5; possibly TRBD1 for D (6 bases). The germline V gene has CDR1 KGHSH and CDR2 LQKENI. Deletions cut 5 bases from V and 4 bases from J, with 29 bases between. The CDR3 is 19 residues long. CDR3 sequence reads: CASSTIRSTGLRLGETQYF. The CDR3 DNA reads TGTGCCAGCTCAACGATACGGTCGACAGGCCTTCGTTTGGGAGAGACCCAGTACTTC. The full variable domain, in which reference TRBV18 and TRBJ2-5 provide the parts outside the CDR3, is NAGVMQNPRHLVRRRGQEARLRCSPMKGHSHVYWYRQLPEEGLKFMVYLQKENIIDESGMPKERFSAEFPKEGPSILRIQQVVRGDSAAYFCASSTIRSTGLRLGETQYFGPGTRLLVL.

The CDR3: CSAGEAYTEAFF. The CDR3 DNA follows: TGCAGCGCTGGGGAAGCGTACACTGAAGCTTTCTTT. The V gene is TRBV29-1, the J gene TRBJ1-1; D remains ambiguous. CDR3 length: 12 amino acids. Per the germline V gene, CDR1 is SQVTM and CDR2 is ANQGSEA. V lost 7 bases, J lost 3 bases, and 12 bases lay in between.

J is TRBJ2-7 and V is TRBV7-2; 7 nucleotides line up with TRBD1. The CDR3 totals 14 residues. CDR1 is SGHTA and CDR2 is FQGNSA in the germline V gene. Germline trimming cut 5 bases from V and 4 bases from J; bases unmatched to any gene: 8. The CDR3 reads CASSPQGTAYEQYF. The CDR3 DNA sequence: TGTGCCAGCAGCCCACAGGGGACGGCGTACGAGCAGTACTTC.

The chain joins TRBV27 to TRBJ1-1; D not resolved. Per germline, CDR1 MNHEY and CDR2 SMNVEV (reference sequence). The CDR3 covers 12 residues. V lost 4 bases and J 11 bases, leaving 14 bases between the germline ends. The DNA of the CDR3 is TGTGCCAGCAGTTCCACGACTGAGGTCGCTTTCTTT. This encodes CASSSTTEVAFF.

The genes are TRBV7-2 and TRBJ2-2, with D possibly matching TRBD2 (5 bases). CDR3 length equals 14 residues. V dropped 2 bases and J dropped 4 bases, with 8 bases sitting between them. Per germline, CDR1 SGHTA and CDR2 FQGNSA. CDR3 in DNA: TGTGCCAGCAGCTTATCTAGCCTCACCGGGGAGCTGTTTTTT. Protein: CASSLSSLTGELFF.